A single sample is the source of the 24 T cell receptor beta chains below, sequenced in a study of cytomegalovirus exposure and HLA in healthy donors. The PCR used 60 Vbeta and 13 Jbeta primers. This table comes from immunoSEQ multiplex PCR, and its TCRdb copy is limited to in-frame clones, with some not included. The sample has approximately 120,000 clones, roughly 75% seen once. Sequenced sample: PBMCs. The receptors come from a man aged 25-40 years in good health and CMV-seropositive.

This clone was detected once. V is TRBV25-1 and J is TRBJ1-1; D might be TRBD1 (5 bases). Between the trimmed V and J ends, which lost 1 base and 8 bases, there was a span of 8 bases. This CDR3 is built from 12 residues. Germline V gene lookup returns CDR1 MGHDK and CDR2 SYGVNS. CDR3: CASSESPGEAFF. CDR3 sequence (DNA): TGTGCCAGCAGTGAATCCCCAGGGGAAGCTTTCTTT. The whole variable domain, filled in from reference TRBV25-1 and TRBJ1-1, reads EADIYQTPRYLVIGTGKKITLECSQTMGHDKMYWYQQDPGMELHLIHYSYGVNSTEKGDLSSESTVSRIRTEHFPLTLESARPSHTSQYLCASSESPGEAFFGQGTRLTVV.

The chain combines TRBV15 with TRBJ2-1; no definite D call. The CDR3 runs to 12 residues. V lost 0 bases and J lost 9, with 6 bases in between. Germline V gives CDR1 LNHNV, CDR2 YYDKDF (reference sequence). The CDR3, as DNA: TGTGCCACCAGCAGAGATACAAGTGAGCAGTTCTTC. Translation: CATSRDTSEQFF.

This chain joins TRBV6-5 and TRBJ1-1; 9 bases line up with TRBD1. CDR1 is MNHEY and CDR2 is SVGAGI in the germline V gene. The CDR3 loop spans 14 amino acids. Losses at the gene ends were 6 bases for V and 11 bases for J; bases not matched to a gene: 13. The CDR3 here is CASRPPGQGKVAFF. Here the CDR3 DNA reads TGTGCCAGCAGACCACCTGGACAGGGGAAAGTTGCTTTCTTT.

The chain couples TRBV10-3 to TRBJ2-1; 10 bases are shared with TRBD2. Germline CDR1 reads ENHRY; CDR2 reads SYGVKD. This CDR3 is 17 amino acids long. Germline trimming cut 0 bases from V and 4 bases from J; bases unmatched to any gene: 6. The CDR3 spells CAISESILLAGYNEQFF. The DNA of the CDR3 is TGTGCCATCAGTGAGTCTATTTTACTAGCGGGATACAATGAGCAGTTCTTC.

The gene calls are TRBV7-2 and TRBJ2-2; D possibly corresponds to TRBD2 (5 bases). Germline V gene data show CDR1 as SGHTA and CDR2 as FQGNSA. The CDR3 extends over 16 amino acids. The V gene lost 0 bases and the J gene lost 4 bases, with 12 bases spanning the gap. Here the CDR3 reads CASSLAGRASTGELFF. In nucleotides, the CDR3 is TGTGCCAGCAGCTTAGCAGGGCGGGCGAGCACCGGGGAGCTGTTTTTT.

The rearrangement links TRBV11-2 to TRBJ2-2, with 8 positions matching TRBD1. The V gene end was trimmed by 7 bases and the J gene end by 3 bases; junction bases not matched to a gene: 13. Germline V CDR1 and CDR2: SGHAT, FQNNGV. There are 17 residues in the CDR3. The CDR3 coding sequence is TGTGCCAGCAACGCTAGGTTTGGACAGGGTGACACCGGGGAGCTGTTTTTT. Translation gives CASNARFGQGDTGELFF.

The rearrangement joins TRBV11-3 to TRBJ2-2; 10 positions match TRBD2. Germline trimming cut 0 bases from V and 7 bases from J; bases unmatched to any gene: 17. Germline V CDR1 and CDR2: SGHNT, YENEEA. The CDR3 spans 20 residues. The DNA of the CDR3 is TGTGCCAGCAGCTTAGAATCATGGGGACGGGCTAGCGGGAGTCTCGGGGAGCTGTTTTTT. Translated, it gives CASSLESWGRASGSLGELFF. The full variable domain, with the rest looked up from reference TRBV11-3 and TRBJ2-2, is EAGVVQSPRYKIIEKKQPVAFWCNPISGHNTLYWYLQNLGQGPELLIRYENEEAVDDSQLPKDRFSAERLKGVDSTLKIQPAELGDSAVYLCASSLESWGRASGSLGELFFGEGSRLTVL.

The V call is TRBV27, the J call TRBJ1-5; D is unclear. CDR3 length: 15 residues. The V and J ends lost 2 bases and 5 bases respectively, with 13 bases between them. CDR1 is MNHEY and CDR2 is SMNVEV in the germline V gene (reference sequence). CDR3 amino acids: CASSLVTQMDQPQHF. In nucleotides, the CDR3 is TGTGCCAGCAGTTTAGTAACGCAGATGGATCAGCCCCAGCATTTT.

The V gene is TRBV30, the J gene TRBJ1-1; D possibly corresponds to TRBD1 (5 bases). Trimming took 0 bases from V and 12 from J, leaving 26 bases between them. Germline V lookup: CDR1 GTSNPN, CDR2 SVGIG (reference sequence). The CDR3 loop spans 16 amino acids. The CDR3 coding sequence is TGTGCCTGGAGTGTAAGGCGTGACAGCATACGGCCCGAGTCTTTCTTT. Protein sequence: CAWSVRRDSIRPESFF. Based on the CDR3 plus reference TRBV30 and TRBJ1-1, the full variable domain is SQTIHQWPATLVQPVGSPLSLECTVEGTSNPNLYWYRQAAGRGLQLLFYSVGIGQISSEVPQNLSASRPQDRQFILSSKKLLLSDSGFYLCAWSVRRDSIRPESFFGQGTRLTVV.

The J gene is TRBJ1-2, the V gene TRBV18; D is possibly TRBD1 (5 bases). Germline V CDR1 and CDR2: KGHSH, LQKENI. V was clipped by 6 bases and J by 2 bases, with 19 bases between them. This CDR3 comprises 16 residues. CDR3: CASSPAGTAGNYGYTF. CDR3 nucleotides: TGTGCCAGCTCTCCCGCCGGGACCGCGGGGAACTATGGCTACACCTTC.

Concerning this clone: This specimen includes other DNA sequences encoding the same CDR3. The CDR3 DNA reads TGTGCCAGCAGTTTATCAGCAGCGTCTGGAAACACCATATATTTT. Translating it yields CASSLSAASGNTIYF. The V gene is TRBV27, the J gene TRBJ1-3; D gene unclear. Germline V gene lookup returns CDR1 MNHEY and CDR2 SMNVEV (reference sequence). Trimming removed 0 bases from V and 1 base from J, with 7 bases in between. This CDR3 region has 15 residues.

The V call is TRBV2, the J call TRBJ2-3, with 10 nucleotides matching TRBD2. The trim removed 7 bases at V and 1 base at J, leaving 2 bases unmatched. This CDR3 has 14 amino acids. Germline CDR1 reads SNHLY; CDR2 reads FYNNEI. The CDR3 DNA reads as TGTGCCAGCAAGCTAGCGGGGGGCACAGATACGCAGTATTTT. As protein: CASKLAGGTDTQYF.

This clone was recorded a few times. The chain couples TRBV7-2 to TRBJ2-3; weak D call: TRBD2 (5 bases). CDR3 length: 13 amino acids. In germline, CDR1 is SGHTA, CDR2 FQGNSA. V was cut by 3 bases and J by 7 bases, with 11 bases left in between. The CDR3 DNA reads TGTGCCAGCAGCTTTGGACTTTTCAATACGCAGTATTTT. This encodes CASSFGLFNTQYF. Variable domain in full (rest from reference TRBV7-2 and TRBJ2-3): GAGVSQSPSNKVTEKGKDVELRCDPISGHTALYWYRQSLGQGLEFLIYFQGNSAPDKSGLPSDRFSAERTGGSVSTLTIQRTQQEDSAVYLCASSFGLFNTQYFGPGTRLTVL.

The chain has TRBV2 and TRBJ2-1; 8 positions agree with TRBD2. This CDR3 comprises 17 residues. The V and J ends lost 6 bases and 0 bases, in that order; junction bases with no gene match: 10. CDR1 SNHLY and CDR2 FYNNEI come from the germline V gene. The DNA of the CDR3 is TGTGCCAGCAGAGGTATTAGCGGGACGAGCTCCTACAATGAGCAGTTCTTC. This sequence encodes CASRGISGTSSYNEQFF. The complete variable domain, with remaining parts taken from reference TRBV2 and TRBJ2-1, reads EPEVTQTPSHQVTQMGQEVILRCVPISNHLYFYWYRQILGQKVEFLVSFYNNEISEKSEIFDDQFSVERPDGSNFTLKIRSTKLEDSAMYFCASRGISGTSSYNEQFFGPGTRLTVL.

This chain connects TRBV5-1 to TRBJ2-3; 8 positions agree with TRBD1. The CDR3 is 15 residues long. Germline loops: CDR1 SGHRS, CDR2 YFSETQ. J gave up 3 bases and V 4 bases, and 7 bases lay outside the gene matches. This CDR3 reads CASSVTGVGTDTQYF. Written as DNA, the CDR3 is TGCGCCAGCAGCGTGACAGGGGTTGGGACAGATACGCAGTATTTT.

About this clone itself: The junction differs from germline at one of its ends, possibly a read error. V usage is TRBV7-9 and J usage is TRBJ2-1; 12 nucleotides match TRBD2. The CDR3 contains 16 residues. CDR1 is SEHNR, CDR2 FQNEAQ, per germline (reference sequence). The CDR3 sequence: CASSLAGTSGFHEQFF. CDR3 bases: TGTGCCAGCAGCCTAGCCGGGACTAGCGGGTTCCATGAGCAGTTCTTC.

The genes are TRBV21-1 and TRBJ1-1; the table gives TRBD1 as D, unverified against the DNA. TRBV21-1 is a pseudogene. CDR3 size: 15 residues. The CDR3 DNA is TGTGCCAGCAGCAGGGATTCCACGGGACAGAATGAAGCTTTCTTT. This gives the protein CASSRDSTGQNEAFF.

V is TRBV7-9 and J is TRBJ2-1; 9 bases match TRBD2. Germline V CDR1 and CDR2: SEHNR, FQNEAQ (reference sequence). The CDR3 contains 16 residues. J was trimmed by 6 bases and V by 1 base; bases with no gene match: 7. DNA for the CDR3: TGTGCCAGCAGCTTAGATATAGCGGGAGATCTCAATGAGCAGTTCTTC. It translates to CASSLDIAGDLNEQFF.

This clone is a singleton in its sample. The chain recombines TRBV7-8 with TRBJ1-1; D is uncertain. The CDR3 is 16 amino acids. Trimming took 3 bases from V and 1 from J, leaving 15 bases between them. From germline, CDR1 is SGHVS and CDR2 FQNEAQ. The CDR3 spells CASSFNVGVWNTEAFF. The CDR3 nucleotides read TGTGCCAGCAGCTTTAACGTCGGGGTTTGGAACACTGAAGCTTTCTTT.

V is TRBV9 and J is TRBJ2-1; 11 bases are a match to TRBD2. Losses at the gene ends were 4 bases for V and 8 bases for J; bases not matched to a gene: 8. The CDR3 is made up of 15 amino acids. Per germline, CDR1 SGDLS and CDR2 YYNGEE. The CDR3 is CASSSRLAGSYEQFF. The CDR3 region has the DNA TGTGCCAGCAGCTCGCGACTAGCGGGAAGTTATGAGCAGTTCTTC.

This rearrangement joins TRBV7-2 to TRBJ1-1; D unclear. This CDR3 has 15 residues. V gave up 5 bases and J gave up 0 bases, with 13 bases separating them. Germline CDR1 SGHTA, CDR2 FQGNSA. The CDR3 here is CASSLYLDMNTEAFF. The CDR3 DNA is TGTGCCAGCAGCCTCTACCTCGACATGAACACTGAAGCTTTCTTT.

The chain couples TRBV10-3 to TRBJ2-7; 11 bases are shared with TRBD2. The germline V gene has CDR1 ENHRY and CDR2 SYGVKD. CDR3 length: 19 amino acids. Trimming at V came to 4 bases and at J to 0 bases, leaving 14 bases not matched to a gene. DNA for the CDR3: TGTGCCATCAGTGGGCTGGTAGCGGGAGGGCCCACTTCCTCCTACGAGCAGTACTTC. This sequence encodes CAISGLVAGGPTSSYEQYF.

V usage is TRBV7-9 and J usage is TRBJ2-3, with D possibly matching TRBD2 (6 bases). CDR1 and CDR2 (germline): SEHNR, FQNEAQ (reference sequence). The CDR3 consists of 13 residues. Trimming cost V 5 bases and J 6 bases, with 12 bases left between them. The CDR3 region is CASSVHLADTQYF. The CDR3 nucleotides read TGTGCCAGCAGCGTCCATCTAGCGGATACGCAGTATTTT. Full variable domain (rest looked up from reference TRBV7-9 and TRBJ2-3): DTGVSQNPRHKITKRGQNVTFRCDPISEHNRLYWYRQTLGQGPEFLTYFQNEAQLEKSRLLSDRFSAERPKGSFSTLEIQRTEQGDSAMYLCASSVHLADTQYFGPGTRLTVL.

The V and J genes are TRBV9 and TRBJ1-2, with D possibly being TRBD1 (6 bases). Germline lookup yields CDR1 SGDLS and CDR2 YYNGEE. The CDR3 covers 14 residues. V was pared by 3 bases and J by 5 bases, with 14 bases between. CDR3 nucleotides: TGTGCCAGCAGCGAACACAGGGAAGTGTATGGCTACACCTTC. Its protein is CASSEHREVYGYTF.